The 12 T cell receptor beta chains reported below all come from one sample, sequenced in a study of shared clonotypes between healthy human individuals. Clones were read by immunoSEQ multiplex PCR, and TCRdb kept only the in-frame ones, dropping some. This table holds about 2.3 million clones, approximately 90% found once. Sequenced sample: naive CD4+ T cells from PBMCs. Subset specified: CD45RA+ positively selected. The receptors derive from a man aged 18 to 30 in good health. Some clones in this sample may be carry-over from other donors' samples.

The CDR3 loop is CASSLYEGTEAFF. The CDR3 DNA sequence: TGTGCCAGCAGCTTGTATGAAGGCACTGAAGCTTTCTTT. V usage is TRBV5-4 and J usage is TRBJ1-1; D unresolved. Trimming took 1 base from V and 4 from J, leaving 8 bases between them. The germline V gene has CDR1 SGHNT and CDR2 YYREEE (reference sequence). CDR3 size: 13 residues.

The chain uses TRBV5-1 and TRBJ2-5, with D unclear. The CDR3 sequence is 14 residues long. V gave up 3 bases and J gave up 2 bases, with 11 bases separating them. CDR1 is SGHRS, CDR2 YFSETQ, per germline. The CDR3 nucleotides read TGCGCCAGCAGCTCCAATCTTGGGCAAGAGACCCAGTACTTC. As protein: CASSSNLGQETQYF.

About this clone itself: The same CDR3 can be traced to other DNA sequences in this sample. This chain links TRBV18 with TRBJ1-1, with 7 nucleotides matching TRBD1. The CDR3 length is 15 residues. After removal of 2 bases from V and 3 bases from J, the junction contained 6 bases not matched to a gene. CDR1 KGHSH and CDR2 LQKENI come from the germline V gene. The CDR3 sequence is CASSPLAGGDTEAFF. CDR3 in DNA: TGTGCCAGCTCACCATTGGCAGGGGGGGACACTGAAGCTTTCTTT.

This clone was picked up a small number of times. The chain combines TRBV29-1 with TRBJ2-5; D ambiguous. Looked up from germline, CDR1 is SQVTM and CDR2 is ANQGSEA. The germline V and J ends were trimmed by 8 bases and 5 bases, with 12 bases remaining between them. The CDR3 is 11 residues long. The CDR3 spells CSLGSRETQYF. The CDR3 DNA follows: TGCAGCCTGGGCAGTCGCGAGACCCAGTACTTC.

This clone came up once. This chain joins TRBV6-5 and TRBJ2-5, with D perhaps TRBD1 (5 bases). The CDR3 loop spans 13 amino acids. Per germline, CDR1 MNHEY and CDR2 SVGAGI. With 6 bases removed from V and 11 bases from J, the gap between germline ends came to 19 bases. The CDR3 region has the DNA TGTGCCAGCAGCCCCTCCGCAGGGTCTGAGCAGTACTTC. It is translated as CASSPSAGSEQYF.

This chain uses TRBV7-3 with TRBJ2-5; 8 nucleotides match TRBD2. V dropped 4 bases and J dropped 4; count of bases not matched to a gene: 8. CDR1 and CDR2 from the germline V gene are SGHTA and FQGTGA. The CDR3 has 15 residues. CDR3 sequence reads: CASSSTGLDTETQYF. CDR3 nucleotides: TGTGCCAGCAGCTCGACGGGACTAGATACAGAGACCCAGTACTTC.

The rearrangement uses TRBV6-1 and TRBJ2-1; perhaps TRBD1 as D (5 bases). CDR3 length: 18 residues. Germline V CDR1 and CDR2: MNHNS, SASEGT. V was pared by 2 bases and J by 3 bases, with 20 bases between. CDR3 sequence (DNA): TGTGCCAGCAGTGAACGGTTTGGGGCAGGTATTATCTACAATGAGCAGTTCTTC. Its translation: CASSERFGAGIIYNEQFF.

V is TRBV28 and J is TRBJ1-2, with 8 bases identical to TRBD1. V trimming: 6 bases; J trimming: 0 bases; junction bases outside the gene matches: 9. The germline CDR1 and CDR2 sequences are MDHEN and SYDVKM. This CDR3 has 16 residues. Here the CDR3 DNA reads TGTGCCAGCAGCACCCTCGACAGGGGAACTAACTATGGCTACACCTTC. This sequence encodes CASSTLDRGTNYGYTF.

V gene TRBV30 combines with J gene TRBJ2-3; D possibly corresponds to TRBD2 (5 bases). Germline CDR1 reads GTSNPN; CDR2 reads SVGIG (reference sequence). Trimming stripped 5 bases from V and 10 bases from J, with 13 bases between. This CDR3 spans 11 amino acids. The CDR3, as DNA: TGTGCCTGGTCCCCCGCCGGGGCGCAGTATTTT. It codes for CAWSPAGAQYF.

The count of this clone is one. V is TRBV11-2 and J is TRBJ2-1, with D hard to call. The CDR3 loop spans 15 amino acids. CDR1 and CDR2 (germline): SGHAT, FQNNGV. Between the trimmed V and J ends, which lost 2 bases and 0 bases, there was a span of 8 bases. CDR3 amino acids: CASSLRVPSYNEQFF. The CDR3 DNA follows: TGTGCCAGCAGCTTACGGGTCCCCTCCTACAATGAGCAGTTCTTC.

This chain connects TRBV9 to TRBJ2-2; the match to TRBD2 covers 7 bases. This CDR3 spans 14 amino acids. The ends lost 3 bases at V and 3 bases at J; junction bases unmatched: 2. Germline lookup yields CDR1 SGDLS and CDR2 YYNGEE. The CDR3 loop reads CASSEGLHTGELFF. CDR3 bases: TGTGCCAGCAGCGAGGGACTACACACCGGGGAGCTGTTTTTT. Complete variable domain (other parts from reference TRBV9 and TRBJ2-2): DSGVTQTPKHLITATGQRVTLRCSPRSGDLSVYWYQQSLDQGLQFLIQYYNGEERAKGNILERFSAQQFPDLHSELNLSSLELGDSALYFCASSEGLHTGELFFGEGSRLTVL.

Details on this clone: This same CDR3 is encoded by further DNA sequences in the sample. The rearrangement links TRBV18 to TRBJ1-1; D is possibly TRBD1 (5 bases). Germline V CDR1 and CDR2: KGHSH, LQKENI. The CDR3 sequence is 15 residues long. Trimming pared 0 bases from V and 4 bases from J, leaving 12 bases between. The CDR3 here is CASSPPGGRGTEAFF. CDR3 DNA: TGTGCCAGCTCACCACCCGGGGGGAGGGGCACTGAAGCTTTCTTT.